This TCR beta chain was sequenced for a study of human T cells and chemical hapten exposure (dated by TCRdb to the early 2020s). For the study in its entirety: For sensitization, 2% DPC in acetone was applied to a 2 cm by 2 cm area of upper inner arm skin. In alopecia patients, the study followed how the peripheral blood TCR repertoire changed in vivo over primary and secondary sensitization to diphenylcyclopropenone (DPC), a hapten. Most of the patients in the cohort were female, and the cohort covered alopecia areata with under or over 50% scalp involvement, alopecia totalis and alopecia universalis. Twenty-nine alopecia patients gave blood for TCR sequencing at one to four time points (pre-sensitization, 2, 6 and 24 weeks). Throughout the approximately 25-week study period, patients were also given weekly therapeutic DPC doses on the scalp. Patch testing on the upper back used Finn chambers containing 0.01% DPC, with scoring done after 6 days according to International Contact Dermatitis Research Group standards. Libraries were pooled for sequencing, and per-sample TCR yields varied mainly because of small differences in library volumes within the pool. Blood samples were taken from patients before sensitization (week 0) and then at 2, 6 and about 24 weeks after DPC sensitization.

The library was produced with RACE. The reads were generated on a NextSeq 500. During library preparation, unique molecular identifiers were attached to individual cDNA molecules so that TCRs could be counted quantitatively and reproducibly. Both TCR alpha and TCR beta chains were sequenced from each blood RNA sample. As for the authors' bioinformatics: The median number of TCRs per sample was roughly 98,000, ranging from about 23,224 to 700,000. V, J and CDR3 annotation of the TCR reads was carried out using the Decombinator software suite. To make PS versus PT1 abundance plots, every sample was subsampled to the same number of TCRs (28,000). TCRs were defined as expanded if absent before sensitization and observed at least eight times at the 2-week time point. TCRdb took the public reads, trimmed them with fastp at Q25, ran MiXCR for clone calling and kept in-frame beta chains. Under each unique CDR3 protein, matching rows form one entry showing the most common genes and DNA. Clone size and V and J calls follow TCRdb, not the original study. The sample records some 190,000 distinct CDR3 sequences, about a fifth of which are singletons. About 7% of the sample rests with the top ten.

Overall results and qualifications from the work: Significantly more large CDR3 similarity clusters were formed by expanded TCRs than by pre-sensitization or healthy control sets, consistent with antigen-driven responses. Because all patients had alopecia, a presumed autoimmune disease, the immune response of the patients might differ from that of healthy individuals. The number of TCRs above 1 in 1000 frequency did not change with DPC sensitization; there was no evidence of global repertoire structure alterations. Patch test score correlated positively with the number of PT1 expanded TCRs, reaching significance at thresholds 8, 16 and 32 but not at 4. After repeated subsampling, changes were observed in the strength of the expansion versus patch-test correlation and in the threshold at which the correlation became significant.

The intended sense of this specimen's time point label: patch test 1, 2 weeks after DPC sensitization. The treatment or condition label corresponds to: therapeutic diphenylcyclopropenone sensitization with weekly scalp DPC. Blood at each patch-test visit was drawn before the patch test was applied. To be eligible, patients had to be aged 18 to 70, diagnosed with alopecia and judged suitable for DPC therapy, while pregnant patients were excluded. Total RNA was isolated from unfractionated whole blood collected in Tempus Blood RNA tubes. Concerning this clonotype itself: What antigen it recognizes has not been identified. No much larger clonotype is one base removed from it; base qualities were not supplied.

Trimming leaves V shorter by 1 base and J shorter by 0 bases, with the junction holding 8 bases beyond the gene matches. As encoded in the germline V gene (reference sequence), CDR1 is MNHEY while CDR2 is SMNVEV. The CDR3 runs 17 amino acids, cysteine and phenylalanine included. Only the CDR3 DNA is retained, 51 bases long and in frame from the first base. The sample consisted of whole blood, taken in connection with sensitization to the hapten diphenylcyclopropenone (DPC). This receptor was obtained from a woman in her fifties or sixties with alopecia areata. Some clones in this sample may be carry-over from other donors' samples. This chain joins TRBV27 to TRBJ1-1; the junction holds 7 bases that match TRBD1. The sequence in DNA is TGTGCCAGCAGTTTATGGTGGGCAGGGGGTATGAACACTGAAGCTTTCTTT. It codes for CASSLWWAGGMNTEAFF.